The entry below gives a single T cell receptor beta chain sequence along with its context. Antigen specificity is unknown. Germline CDR1 and CDR2: DFQATT and SNEGSKA (reference sequence). Trimming pared 0 bases from V and 5 bases from J, leaving 26 bases between. The CDR3 spans 18 residues. The donors, all healthy, were Caucasians living in Russia, aged about 6 to 100. RNA extraction gave at least 5 micrograms of total RNA per sample. The data belong to a study of blood T cells in healthy people across ages. Study-level information: About one barcoded beta molecule per two T cells came from capture by template switching.

Study-wide points: CMV infection status of these donors was not known.

For the second PCR, which ran for 7 to 11 cycles, a sample-barcoded 5' primer and a J-beta primer mix were used. TCRdb re-analysed the 5' RACE reads in MiXCR, keeping a single row per CDR3 protein. There are roughly 1.5 million distinct CDR3 sequences in the sample; approximately 42% occur only once, and roughly 3.7% lies in the top ten. This clonotype originated in a woman between 18 and 29 years old in good health. The chain employs TRBV20-1 and TRBJ2-7; tentatively, D is TRBD1 (5 bases). Sequencing was performed on blood. CDR3 protein: CSAREARRTTPSSHEQYF. CDR3 coding DNA: TGCAGTGCTAGAGAGGCGAGGCGGACAACACCGAGTTCCCACGAGCAGTACTTC.